What follows are 11 T cell receptor beta chains derived from one specimen sequenced in a study of OX40 agonist ivuxolimab in advanced cancers. Library creation used the immunoSEQ multiplex PCR assay. The table comes from immuneACCESS by way of TCRdb, which keeps in-frame sequences with V and J called. Part of the clones is missing from these tables; in studies checked, under half for an unresolved V gene and the rest for unknown reasons. In this sample the table shows some 61,000 clones, about nine tenths of which occur a single time. The leading ten clones occupy 5.4% of the sample. The sample consisted of CD4+ or CD8+ T cells sorted from blood, taken in a trial of the OX40 agonist ivuxolimab. These receptors came from an adult with an advanced solid tumor such as melanoma, head and neck, liver or kidney cancer.

The chain links TRBV30 to TRBJ2-1; TRBD2 aligns across 12 bases. V shed 1 base and J 8 bases; nucleotides not matched to a gene: 12. The germline CDR1 and CDR2 sequences are GTSNPN and SVGIG (reference sequence). The CDR3 length is 17 residues. As DNA, the CDR3 is TGTGCCTGGAGTGGGGGGCGGACTAGCGGGACTAGTCATGAGCAGTTCTTC. This codes for CAWSGGRTSGTSHEQFF.

The chain is built from TRBV15 and TRBJ2-7; 10 bases align to TRBD1. V lost 5 bases and J lost 3; bases outside the gene matches: 10. Germline CDR1 reads LNHNV; CDR2 reads YYDKDF (reference sequence). This CDR3 region has 16 residues. For the CDR3, the DNA is TGTGCCACCAGCCGAAAGAGCGGGACAGGGGTCTACGAGCAGTACTTC. This codes for CATSRKSGTGVYEQYF.

The chain couples TRBV28 to TRBJ1-2; D is unresolved. CDR3 size: 13 residues. V was clipped by 7 bases and J by 5 bases, with 14 bases between them. CDR1 MDHEN and CDR2 SYDVKM come from the germline V gene. CDR3 residues: CASNTGRLYGYTF. CDR3 in DNA: TGTGCCAGCAATACGGGAAGGCTTTATGGCTACACCTTC.

The chain has TRBV11-2 and TRBJ1-4; possible D gene TRBD1, 5 bases. Trimming took off 5 bases at V and 10 bases at J, with 8 bases between the two ends. CDR1 is SGHAT, CDR2 FQNNGV, per germline. This CDR3 comprises 11 residues. CDR3 DNA sequence: TGTGCCAGCAGCCAGGGCCTAAAACTGTTTTTT. This codes for CASSQGLKLFF.

CDR3 nucleotides: TGTGCCAGCAGCCCCTACCAGGGGGCTGATGGCTACACCTTC. The encoded protein is CASSPYQGADGYTF. This chain uses TRBV7-9 with TRBJ1-2; the match to TRBD1 covers 8 bases. This CDR3 comprises 14 residues. V lost 5 bases and J lost 6; bases outside the gene matches: 8. In germline, CDR1 is SEHNR, CDR2 FQNEAQ (reference sequence). Based on the CDR3 plus reference TRBV7-9 and TRBJ1-2, the full variable domain is DTGVSQNPRHKITKRGQNVTFRCDPISEHNRLYWYRQTLGQGPEFLTYFQNEAQLEKSRLLSDRFSAERPKGSFSTLEIQRTEQGDSAMYLCASSPYQGADGYTFGSGTRLTVV.

This rearrangement joins TRBV29-1 to TRBJ2-1, with 8 bases fitting TRBD2. Germline loops: CDR1 SQVTM, CDR2 ANQGSEA. J gave up 4 bases and V 8 bases, and 10 bases lay outside the gene matches. CDR3 length equals 14 residues. The CDR3 is CSLHTSGAYNEQFF. The CDR3 nucleotides are TGCAGCCTCCACACTAGCGGCGCTTACAATGAGCAGTTCTTC.

The V gene is TRBV11-3, the J gene TRBJ2-3; weak D call: TRBD1 (6 bases). Germline V CDR1 and CDR2: SGHNT, YENEEA. The V end was cut by 5 bases, the J end by 7 bases, with 16 bases between. This CDR3 has 14 residues. The CDR3 loop is CASSPPGRGYTQYF. As DNA, the CDR3 is TGTGCCAGCAGCCCCCCGGGCAGGGGATATACGCAGTATTTT.

This chain links TRBV28 with TRBJ1-5; perhaps TRBD1 as D (6 bases). V lost 4 bases to trimming and J lost 2 bases, with 9 bases between them. The CDR3 is 14 amino acids. Germline lookup yields CDR1 MDHEN and CDR2 SYDVKM. For the CDR3, the DNA is TGTGCCAGCAGTTCCCCAGGGGGCAATCAGCCCCAGCATTTT. This gives the protein CASSSPGGNQPQHF.

The V gene is TRBV6-9, the J gene TRBJ1-6; possibly TRBD1 for D (5 bases). Germline CDR1 is MNHGY and CDR2 is SVAAGI. Deletions cut 9 bases from V and 9 bases from J, with 18 bases between. CDR3 size: 14 residues. The CDR3: CASPEGPRVSPLHF. The CDR3, as DNA: TGTGCCAGTCCCGAGGGACCACGGGTTTCACCCCTCCACTTT.

The chain employs TRBV7-9 and TRBJ2-2; D is possibly TRBD1 (5 bases). Deletions cut 2 bases from V and 4 bases from J, with 17 bases between. Germline CDR1 is SEHNR and CDR2 is FQNEAQ (reference sequence). The CDR3 has 17 residues. The CDR3 DNA reads TGTGCCAGCAGCTTACATGAGCTTAGGGGTCGCACCGGGGAGCTGTTTTTT. Translated, it gives CASSLHELRGRTGELFF. Full variable domain (rest looked up from reference TRBV7-9 and TRBJ2-2): DTGVSQNPRHKITKRGQNVTFRCDPISEHNRLYWYRQTLGQGPEFLTYFQNEAQLEKSRLLSDRFSAERPKGSFSTLEIQRTEQGDSAMYLCASSLHELRGRTGELFFGEGSRLTVL.

The CDR3 DNA sequence: TGCAGCGTTGAGCTTCCGAGCGGGAGCGGAGAGACCCAGTACTTC. It encodes CSVELPSGSGETQYF. The gene calls are TRBV29-1 and TRBJ2-5, with 8 bases matching TRBD2. The CDR3 runs to 15 residues. The V gene's germline CDR1 is SQVTM and CDR2 ANQGSEA. J gave up 4 bases and V 3 bases, and 10 bases lay outside the gene matches.